This T cell receptor beta chain was documented in a study of blood T cell repertoires in COVID-19 (dated by TCRdb to about 2020). Regarding the research as a whole: ImmuneRACE Cohort 3 recovered participants were defined by two consecutive negative NP/OP PCR tests, healthcare professional clearance, or symptom resolution. The sample metadata nearly always contained a de-identified subject ID, COVID-19 status, age in years and sex. The dataset comprised deeply sampled blood TCRbeta repertoires from subjects exposed to, actively infected with, or recovered from COVID-19. The repertoires were made available in a free public database intended to serve as a resource for research on the immune response to SARS-CoV-2. Collaborator samples came from the United States, Italy and Spain and covered acute and convalescent phases of COVID-19. The samples were drawn from the first 160 participants of the ongoing ImmuneRACE study and from 950 to 1,500 subjects provided by 6 global collaborators. Where HLA class I and class II types were available, the types were taken from metadata supplied by the sample provider, not from assay-based typing. The prospective study material was composed of cDNA or gDNA derived from T cells, B-cell-depleted T cells, or PBMCs.

TCRbeta CDR3 regions were amplified from genomic DNA using the immunoSEQ Assay, a bias-controlled multiplex PCR. On the study's bioinformatics: The number of nucleated cells in each sample was estimated by amplification of reference gene primers within the assay. To quantify the absolute abundance of each unique TCRbeta CDR3 rearrangement, sequence reads were collapsed and filtered. Productive Simpson clonality was computed per sample as the square root of Simpson's diversity index over productive rearrangements. TCRdb retrieved this table from immuneACCESS and kept in-frame rearrangements only. Not all clones are present; in checked studies, unresolved V genes account for under half, and no reason is known for the remainder. That table furnishes V, J and clone size, whereas the DNA furnished D and trimming. This sample holds over 150,000 clones; 79% were observed only once. Under 20% of the sample is in the top ten clones.

Enrolling through a virtual design, the prospective study's participants ranged in age from roughly 18 to 90 years and lived across 20 to 25 United States geographic areas. Cohort assignment in the prospective study relied on participant-reported clinical history from a screening survey and a study questionnaire. In the prospective study, whole blood, serum and a nasopharyngeal or oropharyngeal swab were collected from each participant by mobile phlebotomists. Participants in the prospective study had the option to provide additional blood draws and questionnaires over a roughly 2-month period. Blood samples from the prospective study were shipped frozen or at room temperature prior to DNA extraction. What the study reported, not specific to this receptor: How much clinical and demographic metadata was included differed by source and by participant, and the metadata was provided uncurated.

Regarding this clone: There is no known antigen for this receptor. Per-nucleotide qualities are absent, and no much larger clonotype sits a single base away.

After removal of 1 base from V and 0 bases from J, the junction retains 3 bases not matched to a gene. CDR1 and CDR2 were assigned from the germline V gene as LGHNA and YNFKEQ. The CDR3 covers 16 residues, taking in both the cysteine and the phenylalanine. CDR3 DNA is the only sequence kept; it has 48 bases, read in frame from the first base. This receptor was identified in a woman aged 70-85 years in a cohort exposed to, infected with or recovered from COVID-19 (not recorded which). Sequenced material: PBMCs or T cells enriched from blood (not recorded which). Here the chain combines TRBV4-2 and TRBJ2-1; TRBD1 aligns with 7 central bases. The CDR3 here reads CASSQAGGLSYNEQFF. The DNA reads TGTGCCAGCAGCCAAGCAGGGGGTCTCTCCTACAATGAGCAGTTCTTC.